This T cell receptor beta chain was captured by sequencing in a study of cytomegalovirus exposure and HLA in healthy donors (dated by TCRdb to the late 2010s). At the level of the whole study: The 666 repertoires of the first cohort and the approximately 130 validation repertoires were produced on the same platform, according to a later analysis. Besides the first cohort of more than 650 subjects, a separate validation cohort made up of 90 to 150 different subjects was used. High-throughput TCR immunosequencing, statistical association of individual TCRs with disease status, and machine learning were combined to predict cytomegalovirus infection status. The study aimed to test whether signatures of past pathogen exposure could be identified by cataloging public T cell receptors. Points the paper makes about the study in general: A total of fewer than 200 TCR beta chains were listed by the study as associated with cytomegalovirus. In vitro tests confirmed that a few of the cytomegalovirus-associated TCR beta chains recognize cytomegalovirus antigens. A later analysis had no HLA typing for the validation cohort, so co-occurrence there was scored across all 130 or so repertoires. Of the cluster scores, 85% to 95% were above 0 in a later analysis, which found that TCRs clustered in the first cohort also tended to co-occur in the 120 or so validation repertoires. The classifier was reported to diagnose cytomegalovirus status with high specificity and sensitivity in both the original cohort and the validation cohort. Across donors, most TCR sequences were observed very rarely, whereas some public TCRs were present in many individuals. According to the authors, the approach could potentially be generalized to other disease states and immunological phenotypes.

A word on this clone: Its antigen target is currently unknown. The sample holds no much larger clone one base away, and base qualities are not on file.

Library method: the immunoSEQ multiplex PCR assay. Under the source paper's analysis protocol: A statistical classification framework was built to diagnose cytomegalovirus status from the catalog of TCR beta chain sequences. TCRdb stores this immuneACCESS table with in-frame sequences only. Part of the clones is absent; in the studies checked, under half of the shortfall reflects unresolved V genes, and no reason is known for the rest. The V and J calls and the clone size are those of that table, but D and trimming were determined from the DNA. This sample has some 90,000 clones in its table, and approximately 96% of those were observed once. In total, the top ten clones hold 0.78% of the sample. The donors were included in the validation cohort of roughly 130 subjects, a group kept apart from the roughly 730-subject first cohort. V sheds 1 base and J sheds 3 bases, leaving 10 bases between their ends. The CDR3 holds 14 amino acids from the cysteine to the phenylalanine. Here the CDR3 DNA is all that survives: 42 bases in frame from base 1. Looking up the germline V gene yields CDR1 SGHAT and CDR2 FQNNGV.

This chain is built from TRBV11-2 and TRBJ2-7; a weak D assignment points to TRBD1 (5 bases agree). The TCR was taken from a man aged 18 to 29 in good health and CMV-seronegative. Specimen: PBMCs. The CDR3 is CASSLARVIYEQYF. The sequenced DNA is TGTGCCAGCAGCTTAGCCAGGGTGATCTACGAGCAGTACTTC. With the portions outside the CDR3 filled from the reference TRBV11-2 and TRBJ2-7 genes, the complete variable region becomes EAGVAQSPRYKIIEKRQSVAFWCNPISGHATLYWYQQILGQGPKLLIQFQNNGVVDDSQLPKDRFSAERLKGVDSTLKIQPAKLEDSAVYLCASSLARVIYEQYFGPGTRLTVT.